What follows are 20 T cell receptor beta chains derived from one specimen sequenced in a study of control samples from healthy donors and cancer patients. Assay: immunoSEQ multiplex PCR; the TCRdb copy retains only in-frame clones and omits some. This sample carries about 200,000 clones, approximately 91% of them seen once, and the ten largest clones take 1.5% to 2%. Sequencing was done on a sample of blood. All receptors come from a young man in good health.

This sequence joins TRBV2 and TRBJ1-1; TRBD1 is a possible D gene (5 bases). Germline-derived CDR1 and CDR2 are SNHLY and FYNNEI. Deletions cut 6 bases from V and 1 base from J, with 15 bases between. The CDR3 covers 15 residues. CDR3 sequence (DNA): TGTGCCAGCAGAGAAAGGGGAGGCGCGAACACTGAAGCTTTCTTT. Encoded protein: CASRERGGANTEAFF.

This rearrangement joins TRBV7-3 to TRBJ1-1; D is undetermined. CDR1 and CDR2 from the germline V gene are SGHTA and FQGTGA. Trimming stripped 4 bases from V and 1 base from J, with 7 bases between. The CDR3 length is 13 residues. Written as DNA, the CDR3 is TGTGCCAGCAGCTCCTGGGGGAACACTGAAGCTTTCTTT. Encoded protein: CASSSWGNTEAFF.

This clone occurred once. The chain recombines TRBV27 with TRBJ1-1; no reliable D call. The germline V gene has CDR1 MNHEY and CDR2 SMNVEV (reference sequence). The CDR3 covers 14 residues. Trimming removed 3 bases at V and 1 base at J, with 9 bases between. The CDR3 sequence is CASSFRAENTEAFF. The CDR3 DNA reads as TGTGCCAGCAGTTTTCGGGCTGAGAACACTGAAGCTTTCTTT.

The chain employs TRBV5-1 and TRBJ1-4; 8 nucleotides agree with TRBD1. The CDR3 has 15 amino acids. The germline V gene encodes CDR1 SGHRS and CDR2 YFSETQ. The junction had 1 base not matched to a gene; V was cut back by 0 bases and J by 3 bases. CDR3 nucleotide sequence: TGCGCCAGCAGCTTGGGGACAGGGCCTAATGAAAAACTGTTTTTT. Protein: CASSLGTGPNEKLFF.

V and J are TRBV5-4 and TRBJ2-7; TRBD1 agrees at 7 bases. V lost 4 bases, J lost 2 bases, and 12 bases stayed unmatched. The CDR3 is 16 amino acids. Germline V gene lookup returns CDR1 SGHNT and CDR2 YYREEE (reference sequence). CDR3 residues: CASSRGQTITAYEQYF. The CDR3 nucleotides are TGTGCCAGCAGCAGGGGACAGACAATTACGGCCTACGAGCAGTACTTC.

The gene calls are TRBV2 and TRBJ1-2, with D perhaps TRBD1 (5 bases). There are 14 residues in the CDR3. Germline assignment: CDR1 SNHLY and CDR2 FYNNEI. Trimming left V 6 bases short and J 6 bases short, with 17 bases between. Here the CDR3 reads CASRNRRGIDGYTF. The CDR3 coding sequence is TGTGCCAGCAGAAACAGAAGGGGTATTGATGGCTACACCTTC.

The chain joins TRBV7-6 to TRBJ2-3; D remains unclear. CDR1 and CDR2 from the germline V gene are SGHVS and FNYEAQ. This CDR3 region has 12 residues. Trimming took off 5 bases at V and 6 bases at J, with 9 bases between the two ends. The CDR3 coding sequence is TGTGCCAGCAGCCTAGAGTGGGATACGCAGTATTTT. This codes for CASSLEWDTQYF.

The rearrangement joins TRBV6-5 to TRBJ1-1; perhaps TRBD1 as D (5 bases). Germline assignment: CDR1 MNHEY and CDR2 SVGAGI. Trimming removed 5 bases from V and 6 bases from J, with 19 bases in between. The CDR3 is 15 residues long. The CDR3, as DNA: TGTGCCAGCAGTCGCCGGGACGGAGGGGTCGCTGAAGCTTTCTTT. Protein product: CASSRRDGGVAEAFF.

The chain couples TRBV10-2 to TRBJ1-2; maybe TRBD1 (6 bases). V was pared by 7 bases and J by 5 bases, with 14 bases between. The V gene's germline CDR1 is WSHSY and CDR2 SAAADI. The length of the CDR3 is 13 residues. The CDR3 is CASTEQGTYGYTF. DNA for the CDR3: TGCGCCAGCACTGAACAGGGAACTTATGGCTACACCTTC.

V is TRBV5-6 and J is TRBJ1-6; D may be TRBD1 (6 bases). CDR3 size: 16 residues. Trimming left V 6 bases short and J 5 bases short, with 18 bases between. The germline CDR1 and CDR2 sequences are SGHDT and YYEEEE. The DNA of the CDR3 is TGTGCCAGCACCCCGACTTTGGGACAAAATAATTCACCCCTCCACTTT. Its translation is CASTPTLGQNNSPLHF.

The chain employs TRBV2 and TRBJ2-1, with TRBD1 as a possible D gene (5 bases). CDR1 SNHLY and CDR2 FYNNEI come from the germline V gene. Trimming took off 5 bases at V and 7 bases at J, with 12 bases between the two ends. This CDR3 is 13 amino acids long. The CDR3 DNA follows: TGTGCCAGCAGTCTGCAGGGTATTAATGAGCAGTTCTTC. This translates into CASSLQGINEQFF.

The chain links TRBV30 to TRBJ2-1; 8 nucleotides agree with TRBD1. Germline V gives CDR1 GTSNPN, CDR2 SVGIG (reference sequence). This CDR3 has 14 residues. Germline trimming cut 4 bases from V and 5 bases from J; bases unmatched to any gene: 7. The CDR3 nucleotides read TGTGCCTGGAAGTGGACAGGGACACACAATGAGCAGTTCTTC. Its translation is CAWKWTGTHNEQFF.

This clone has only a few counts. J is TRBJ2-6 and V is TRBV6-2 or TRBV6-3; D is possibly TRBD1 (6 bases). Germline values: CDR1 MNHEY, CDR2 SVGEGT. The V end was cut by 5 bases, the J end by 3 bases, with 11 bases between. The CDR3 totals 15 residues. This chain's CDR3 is CASSEGHHGANVLTF. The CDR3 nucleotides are TGTGCCAGCAGTGAGGGACACCATGGGGCCAACGTCCTGACTTTC.

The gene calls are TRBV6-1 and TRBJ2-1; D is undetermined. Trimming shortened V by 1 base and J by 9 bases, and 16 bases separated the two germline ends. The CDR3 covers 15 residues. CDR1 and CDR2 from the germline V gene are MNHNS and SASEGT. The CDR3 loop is CASSEVGRRNSEQFF. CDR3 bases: TGTGCCAGCAGTGAAGTTGGCAGGCGTAATAGTGAGCAGTTCTTC.

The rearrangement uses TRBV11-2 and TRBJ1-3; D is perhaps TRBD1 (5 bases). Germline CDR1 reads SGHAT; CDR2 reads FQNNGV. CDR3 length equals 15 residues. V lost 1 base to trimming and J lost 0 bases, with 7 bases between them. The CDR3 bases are TGTGCCAGCAGCTTAGCTGGGACCTCTGGAAACACCATATATTTT. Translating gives CASSLAGTSGNTIYF.

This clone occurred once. CDR3 sequence reads: CASSPGGHNEKLFF. The CDR3 DNA reads TGTGCCAGCTCACCCGGGGGGCATAATGAAAAACTGTTTTTT. The chain uses TRBV18 and TRBJ1-4; D is possibly TRBD1 (6 bases). The V and J ends lost 3 bases and 4 bases respectively, with 9 bases between them. This CDR3 is built from 14 residues. CDR1 is KGHSH and CDR2 is LQKENI in the germline V gene. Full variable domain (outside the CDR3, taken from reference TRBV18 and TRBJ1-4): NAGVMQNPRHLVRRRGQEARLRCSPMKGHSHVYWYRQLPEEGLKFMVYLQKENIIDESGMPKERFSAEFPKEGPSILRIQQVVRGDSAAYFCASSPGGHNEKLFFGSGTQLSVL.

Here the CDR3 reads CATRGARQGGKNIQYF. The CDR3 nucleotides are TGTGCCACCCGAGGGGCGCGTCAAGGCGGGAAAAACATTCAGTACTTC. This chain connects TRBV15 to TRBJ2-4, with D perhaps assigned TRBD1 or TRBD2 (5 bases each). Trimming stripped 8 bases from V and 4 bases from J, with 21 bases between. CDR3 length: 16 amino acids. From germline, CDR1 is LNHNV and CDR2 YYDKDF (reference sequence).

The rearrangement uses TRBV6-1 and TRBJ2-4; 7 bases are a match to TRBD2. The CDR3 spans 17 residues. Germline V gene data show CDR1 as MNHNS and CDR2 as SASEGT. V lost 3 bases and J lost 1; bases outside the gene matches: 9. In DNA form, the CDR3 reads TGTGCCAGCAGTGAGTACGTTGTCGGGAGGGCCAAAAACATTCAGTACTTC. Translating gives CASSEYVVGRAKNIQYF.

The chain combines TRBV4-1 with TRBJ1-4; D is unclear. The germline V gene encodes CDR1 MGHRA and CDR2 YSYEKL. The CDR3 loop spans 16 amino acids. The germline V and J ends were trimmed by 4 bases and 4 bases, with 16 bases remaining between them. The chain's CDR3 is CASSPQAHRSNEKLFF. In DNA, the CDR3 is TGCGCCAGCAGCCCCCAGGCGCACAGAAGTAATGAAAAACTGTTTTTT.

CDR3: CSVEGSPNTDTQYF. In DNA form, the CDR3 reads TGCAGCGTTGAAGGTAGCCCAAACACAGATACGCAGTATTTT. The chain carries TRBV29-1 and TRBJ2-3; no reliable D call. V was trimmed by 1 base and J by 2 bases, leaving 10 bases between them. The CDR3 length is 14 residues. Germline V lookup: CDR1 SQVTM, CDR2 ANQGSEA.